One and the same sample provided the 29 T cell receptor beta chains below, sequenced in a study of CXCR3-negative and CXCR3-positive naive CD8 T cells. UMI-labeled 5' RACE yielded the TRB cDNA libraries. Following a re-call of the 5' RACE reads, TCRdb has one entry per CDR3 protein and lacks DNA. The sample includes some 54,000 distinct CDR3 sequences. Study results and caveats: CXCR3-positive naive cells carried more hydrophobic TRB CDR3s than CXCR3-negative naive cells did.

The antigens these receptors bind are not known. Source material: naive CXCR3+ CD8+ T cells from blood. Subset defined: CD45RO-CCR7+CD27+CD95- naive CD8+ T cells expressing CXCR3 (TNR3+). All receptors come from a human donor in good health. Some clones in this sample may be carry-over from other donors' samples.

This sequence joins TRBV7-2 and TRBJ1-2; as DNA is missing, the TRBD1 call by TCRdb cannot be tested. The CDR3 extends over 13 amino acids. Per the germline V gene, CDR1 is SGHTA and CDR2 is FQGNSA. This chain's CDR3 is CASTPSGVYGYTF.

This chain joins TRBV4-3 and TRBJ1-1. Germline CDR1 is LGHNA and CDR2 is YSLEER. The CDR3 length is 14 residues. CDR3 protein: CASSPWQGSTEAFF.

The rearrangement links TRBV5-6 to TRBJ2-7; TCRdb names TRBD1, which stays unverified in the absence of DNA. Germline V gene data show CDR1 as SGHDT and CDR2 as YYEEEE. The CDR3 contains 17 residues. The CDR3: CASSLNPLDGWSYEQYF.

The J gene is TRBJ2-3, the V gene TRBV6-4; TCRdb gives TRBD2 as the D gene, but with no DNA this cannot be confirmed. CDR1 is MRHNA and CDR2 is SNTAGT in the germline V gene. The CDR3 has 17 amino acids. CDR3: CASSDSTSGGSTDTQYF.

CDR3 sequence reads: CASSPLGDNEQFF. The chain recombines TRBV28 with TRBJ2-1. The CDR3 extends over 13 amino acids. Germline-derived CDR1 and CDR2 are MDHEN and SYDVKM.

V and J are TRBV7-3 and TRBJ2-3; TCRdb returns TRBD1, unconfirmable since there is no DNA. The length of the CDR3 is 15 residues. Germline assignment: CDR1 SGHTA and CDR2 FQGTGA. CDR3 amino acids: CASSSPGGTTDTQYF.

The V gene is TRBV7-2, the J gene TRBJ2-3; as DNA is missing, the TRBD1 call by TCRdb cannot be tested. CDR3 length: 16 residues. The germline V gene encodes CDR1 SGHTA and CDR2 FQGNSA. The CDR3 loop reads CASSLQGGLSTDTQYF.

The chain employs TRBV7-2 and TRBJ1-6. Germline values: CDR1 SGHTA, CDR2 FQGNSA. The CDR3 runs 14 residues. The CDR3 is CASSPTRYNSPLHF.

The chain is built from TRBV9 and TRBJ2-7; TCRdb returns TRBD1, unconfirmable since there is no DNA. This CDR3 is 15 amino acids long. The germline V gene encodes CDR1 SGDLS and CDR2 YYNGEE. The CDR3 spells CASSVEGDLSYEQYF.

V is TRBV20-1 and J is TRBJ2-7; the TCRdb call, TRBD1, lacks DNA for checking. This CDR3 is 15 amino acids long. Looked up from germline, CDR1 is DFQATT and CDR2 is SNEGSKA (reference sequence). The CDR3 sequence is CSARDLGGSIHEQYF.

This chain connects TRBV7-2 to TRBJ1-1. The CDR3 has 14 residues. CDR1 and CDR2 from the germline V gene are SGHTA and FQGNSA. The CDR3 sequence: CASSLRVINTEAFF. The full variable domain, in which reference TRBV7-2 and TRBJ1-1 provide the parts outside the CDR3, is GAGVSQSPSNKVTEKGKDVELRCDPISGHTALYWYRQSLGQGLEFLIYFQGNSAPDKSGLPSDRFSAERTGGSVSTLTIQRTQQEDSAVYLCASSLRVINTEAFFGQGTRLTVV.

CDR3 protein: CAISERSGGLNEQFF. V gene TRBV10-3 combines with J gene TRBJ2-1; TCRdb reports TRBD2, a call that lacks DNA to check it against. CDR3 length: 15 residues. CDR1 is ENHRY and CDR2 is SYGVKD in the germline V gene.

The rearrangement links TRBV5-1 to TRBJ2-1. CDR1 is SGHRS and CDR2 is YFSETQ in the germline V gene. The CDR3 has 16 residues. The CDR3 sequence: CASSLVAGSYYNEQFF.

This CDR3 reads CSVGFENTSEQYF. The chain is built from TRBV29-1 and TRBJ2-7. Germline CDR1 SQVTM, CDR2 ANQGSEA. This CDR3 has 13 amino acids.

The V call is TRBV29-1, the J call TRBJ1-2; lacking DNA, the TRBD1 call made by TCRdb goes unchecked. The germline gives CDR1 SQVTM, CDR2 ANQGSEA. The CDR3 loop spans 16 amino acids. CDR3 residues: CSVEERSRGMGYGYTF.

V is TRBV5-1 and J is TRBJ2-1; TCRdb selects TRBD1, and the lack of DNA leaves this call unchecked. Germline V gene lookup returns CDR1 SGHRS and CDR2 YFSETQ. The CDR3 totals 16 residues. The chain's CDR3 is CASSWGQGNTHNEQFF.

This sequence joins TRBV7-8 and TRBJ2-7. Germline V gene data show CDR1 as SGHVS and CDR2 as FQNEAQ. This CDR3 spans 12 amino acids. The CDR3 here is CASSFRGYEQYF.

The rearrangement joins TRBV19 to TRBJ1-1; TCRdb proposes TRBD1, but this gene call is untestable without DNA. Germline assignment: CDR1 LNHDA and CDR2 SQIVND (reference sequence). The CDR3 is 16 residues long. CDR3: CASSMEAGEWYTEAFF. The whole variable domain, remainder taken from reference TRBV19 and TRBJ1-1, is DGGITQSPKYLFRKEGQNVTLSCEQNLNHDAMYWYRQDPGQGLRLIYYSQIVNDFQKGDIAEGYSVSREKKESFPLTVTSAQKNPTAFYLCASSMEAGEWYTEAFFGQGTRLTVV.

The CDR3: CASSQDRGTGGEKLFF. The chain is built from TRBV4-2 and TRBJ1-4; TCRdb reports TRBD1, a call that lacks DNA to check it against. Germline V gene data show CDR1 as LGHNA and CDR2 as YNFKEQ. This CDR3 is 16 amino acids long.

V is TRBV12-3 or TRBV12-4 and J is TRBJ2-7. This CDR3 comprises 14 residues. CDR3 residues: CASSFYRKPYEQYF.

The CDR3 is CASSQDRDPGSNEQFF. The chain uses TRBV4-2 and TRBJ2-1; the D call from TCRdb, TRBD1, cannot be confirmed without DNA. Germline-derived CDR1 and CDR2 are LGHNA and YNFKEQ. This CDR3 contains 16 residues.

The chain has TRBV7-6 and TRBJ1-5; the D call of TRBD1 rests on TCRdb alone, since no DNA is present to check it. Germline CDR1 SGHVS, CDR2 FNYEAQ. There are 15 residues in the CDR3. This CDR3 reads CASSLMTGGNQPQHF.

The gene calls are TRBV28 and TRBJ1-1. This CDR3 is 14 amino acids long. The V gene's germline CDR1 is MDHEN and CDR2 SYDVKM. The CDR3 sequence is CASSLLGMNTEAFF.

This rearrangement joins TRBV29-1 to TRBJ1-3. Per the germline V gene, CDR1 is SQVTM and CDR2 is ANQGSEA. The CDR3 contains 14 residues. CDR3 protein: CSVDPGRSGNTIYF.

V gene TRBV6-2 or TRBV6-3 combines with J gene TRBJ2-2; there is no DNA to check the TCRdb D call of TRBD2. This CDR3 has 17 residues. CDR1 is MNHEY, CDR2 SVGEGT, per germline. CDR3 protein: CASSYSGVQMNTGELFF.

The chain is built from TRBV24-1 and TRBJ2-2. Germline lookup yields CDR1 KGHDR and CDR2 SFDVKD. CDR3 length: 15 amino acids. The CDR3: CATSDLPLAAGELFF.

The chain carries TRBV18 and TRBJ2-7. In germline, CDR1 is KGHSH, CDR2 LQKENI. The CDR3 contains 11 residues. This CDR3 is CASSPNSTQYF.

V and J are TRBV20-1 and TRBJ2-7; no DNA is available, so the TRBD2 call from TCRdb remains unchecked. The CDR3 is 16 amino acids. CDR1 is DFQATT, CDR2 SNEGSKA, per germline (reference sequence). CDR3 loop: CSAARLAGVGKYEQYF.

The chain has TRBV27 and TRBJ2-1; the TRBD1 assignment by TCRdb is unverifiable without DNA. The length of the CDR3 is 15 residues. CDR1 is MNHEY and CDR2 is SMNVEV in the germline V gene (reference sequence). The CDR3 protein is CASTPGQLMGNEQFF.